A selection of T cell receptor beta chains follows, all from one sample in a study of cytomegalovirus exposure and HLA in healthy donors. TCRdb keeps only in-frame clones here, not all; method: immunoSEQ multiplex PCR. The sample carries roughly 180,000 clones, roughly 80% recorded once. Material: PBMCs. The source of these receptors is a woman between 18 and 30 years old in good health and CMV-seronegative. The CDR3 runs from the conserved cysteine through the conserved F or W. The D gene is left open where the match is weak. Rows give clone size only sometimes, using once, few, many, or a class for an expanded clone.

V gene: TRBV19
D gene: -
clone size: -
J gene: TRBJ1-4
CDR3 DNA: TGTGCCACAGCGGGGGTGCCCCATGAAAAACTGTTTTTT
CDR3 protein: CATAGVPHEKLFF

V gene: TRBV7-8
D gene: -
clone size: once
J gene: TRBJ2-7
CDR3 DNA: TGTGCCAGCAGCTTAAGGGCAGGGGTTTTATCCTACGAGCAGTACTTC
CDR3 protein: CASSLRAGVLSYEQYF

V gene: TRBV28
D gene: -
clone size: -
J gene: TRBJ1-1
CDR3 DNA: TGTGCCAGCAGTTCCGGGGGGCCTCTGAAGGATGCTTTCTTT
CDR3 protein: CASSSGGPLKDAFF

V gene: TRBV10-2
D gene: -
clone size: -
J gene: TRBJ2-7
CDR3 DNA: TGCGCCAGCAGTGAGTCGGGCATTCAGGCCTACGAGCAGTACTTC
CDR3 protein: CASSESGIQAYEQYF

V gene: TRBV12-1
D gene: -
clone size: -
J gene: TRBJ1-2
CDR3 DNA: TGTGCCAGCAGCTTGAAATCCCTGGGGACAGGGGAATTGGCGAACTATGGCTACACCTTC
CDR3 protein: CASSLKSLGTGELANYGYTF

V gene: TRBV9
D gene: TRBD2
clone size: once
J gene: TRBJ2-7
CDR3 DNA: TGTGCCAGCAGCGTGAGCGGGGGGAGGTATTACGAGCAGTACTTC
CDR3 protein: CASSVSGGRYYEQYF

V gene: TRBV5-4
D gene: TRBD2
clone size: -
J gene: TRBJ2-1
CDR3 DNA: TGTGCCAGCAGGGCCGGGACTAGCGGGTTCTACAATGAGCAGTTCTTC
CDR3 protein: CASRAGTSGFYNEQFF

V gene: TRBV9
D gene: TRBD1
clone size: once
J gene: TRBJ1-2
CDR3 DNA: TGTGCCAGCAGTGTGGGACAGAACTATGGCTACACCTTC
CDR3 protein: CASSVGQNYGYTF

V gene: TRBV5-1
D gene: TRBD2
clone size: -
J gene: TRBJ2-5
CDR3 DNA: TGCGCCAGCAGCTGGGGGGGAGGGTCCCAAGAGACCCAGTACTTC
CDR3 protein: CASSWGGGSQETQYF

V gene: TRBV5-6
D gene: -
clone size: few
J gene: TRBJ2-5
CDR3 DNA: TGTGCCAGCAGCTCCCTGCCTAAAGAGACCCAGTACTTC
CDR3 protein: CASSSLPKETQYF

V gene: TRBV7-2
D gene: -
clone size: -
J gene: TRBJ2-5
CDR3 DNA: TGTGCCAGCAGCTTAACTTCGGAGACCCAGTACTTC
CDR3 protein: CASSLTSETQYF

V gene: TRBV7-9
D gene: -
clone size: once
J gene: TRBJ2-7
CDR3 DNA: TGTGCCAGCAGCTTAGGGGGACTTACGTACGAGCAGTACTTC
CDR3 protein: CASSLGGLTYEQYF

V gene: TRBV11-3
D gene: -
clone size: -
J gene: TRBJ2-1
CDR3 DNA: TGTGCCAGCAGCTTACGTAAGGGAGGTTCCTACAATGAGCAGTTCTTC
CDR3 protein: CASSLRKGGSYNEQFF

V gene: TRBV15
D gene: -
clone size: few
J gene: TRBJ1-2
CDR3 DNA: TGTGCCACCAGCAGGGAGTACTATGGCTACACCTTC
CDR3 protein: CATSREYYGYTF

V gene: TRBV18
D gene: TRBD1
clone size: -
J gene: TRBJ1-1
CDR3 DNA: TGTGCCAGCTCAGCACAGGGGGAGGGCACTGAAGCTTTCTTT
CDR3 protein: CASSAQGEGTEAFF

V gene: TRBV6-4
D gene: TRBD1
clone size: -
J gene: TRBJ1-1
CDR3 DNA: TGTGCCAGCAGTGACCGGGACAGGGGTAAGCAATTCTTT
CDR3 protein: CASSDRDRGKQFF

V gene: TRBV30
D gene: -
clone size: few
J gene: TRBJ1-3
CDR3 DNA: TGTGCCTGGAGTTATTCCGCTGGAAACACCATATATTTT
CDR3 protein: CAWSYSAGNTIYF

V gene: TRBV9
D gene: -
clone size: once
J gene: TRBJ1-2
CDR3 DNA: TGTGCCAGCAGGTTGAACGGTGGCTACACCTTC
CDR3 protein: CASRLNGGYTF

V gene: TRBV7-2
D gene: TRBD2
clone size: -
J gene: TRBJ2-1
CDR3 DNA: TGTGCCAGCAGTCGATCTAGCGGGACTTACAATGAGCAGTTCTTC
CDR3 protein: CASSRSSGTYNEQFF

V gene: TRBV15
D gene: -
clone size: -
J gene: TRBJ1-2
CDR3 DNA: TGTGCCACCAGCCTGGGGGGGGCTACTAACTATGGCTACACCTTC
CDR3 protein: CATSLGGATNYGYTF

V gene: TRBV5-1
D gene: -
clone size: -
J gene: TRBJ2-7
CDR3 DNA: TGCGCCAGCAGCTTGGCAGGGAACGAGCAGTACTTC
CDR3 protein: CASSLAGNEQYF

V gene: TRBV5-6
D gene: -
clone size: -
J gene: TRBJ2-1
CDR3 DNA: TGTGCCAGCAGCGGGCCGCCAAATTACAATGAGCAGTTCTTC
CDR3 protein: CASSGPPNYNEQFF

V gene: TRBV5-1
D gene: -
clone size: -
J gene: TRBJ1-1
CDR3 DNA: TGCGCCAGCAGCTTCTCCCCAGCGGGGCACACTGAAGCTTTCTTT
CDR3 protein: CASSFSPAGHTEAFF

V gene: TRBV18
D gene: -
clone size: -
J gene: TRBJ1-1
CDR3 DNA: TGTGCCAGCTCACCAGGTTCTAGCACTGAAGCTTTCTTT
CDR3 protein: CASSPGSSTEAFF

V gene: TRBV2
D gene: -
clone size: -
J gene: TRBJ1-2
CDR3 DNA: TGTGCGCATGTGGGAGGGGTCTTTGGCTACACCTTC
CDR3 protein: CAHVGGVFGYTF

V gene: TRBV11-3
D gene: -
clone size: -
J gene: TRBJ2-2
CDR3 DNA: TGTGCCAGCAGCTTAGTTCGCGGGGCCGGGGAGCTGTTTTTT
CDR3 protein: CASSLVRGAGELFF

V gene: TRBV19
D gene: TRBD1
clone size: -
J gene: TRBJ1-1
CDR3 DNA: TGTGCCAGTAATCGAGACAGGGGGCACACTGAAGCTTTCTTT
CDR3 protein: CASNRDRGHTEAFF

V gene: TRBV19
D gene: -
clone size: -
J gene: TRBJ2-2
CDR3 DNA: TGTGCCAGTAGTATAAATTCAGGGGCCGGGGAGCTGTTTTTT
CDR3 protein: CASSINSGAGELFF

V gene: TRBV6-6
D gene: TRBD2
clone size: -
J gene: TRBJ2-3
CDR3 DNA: TGTGCCAGCACGGTCGGGACTAGCGGGTCCACAGATACGCAGTATTTT
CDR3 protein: CASTVGTSGSTDTQYF

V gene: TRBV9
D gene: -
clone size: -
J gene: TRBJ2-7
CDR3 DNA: TGTGCCACCCCAGCCGGCCGGCTAGCGACCTACGAGCAGTACTTC
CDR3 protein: CATPAGRLATYEQYF

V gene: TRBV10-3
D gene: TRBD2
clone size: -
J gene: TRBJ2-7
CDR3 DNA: TGTGCCACCCGCGGTCACGGGGAGCGGGAGTACGAGCAGTACTTC
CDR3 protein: CATRGHGEREYEQYF

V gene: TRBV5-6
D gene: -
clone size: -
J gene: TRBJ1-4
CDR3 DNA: TGTGCCAGCAGTTTCAGGGGTTTCGATGAAAAACTGTTTTTT
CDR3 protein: CASSFRGFDEKLFF

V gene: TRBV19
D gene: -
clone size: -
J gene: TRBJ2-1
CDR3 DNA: TGTGCCAGCACCTCGCCGGGACTTTACAATGAGCAGTTCTTC
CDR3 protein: CASTSPGLYNEQFF

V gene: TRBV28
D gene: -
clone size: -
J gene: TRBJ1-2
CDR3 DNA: TGTGCCAGCAGACGCCAGGGTTTCGTTGGCTACACCTTC
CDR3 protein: CASRRQGFVGYTF

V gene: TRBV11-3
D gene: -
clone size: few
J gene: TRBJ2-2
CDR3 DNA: TGTGCCAGCAGCTTAGTAGTTACCGGGGAGCTGTTTTTT
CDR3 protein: CASSLVVTGELFF

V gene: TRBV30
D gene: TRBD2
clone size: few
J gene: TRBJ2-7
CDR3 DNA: TGTGCCTGGACGGGACTAGCGGGACCCTACGAGCAGTACTTC
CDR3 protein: CAWTGLAGPYEQYF

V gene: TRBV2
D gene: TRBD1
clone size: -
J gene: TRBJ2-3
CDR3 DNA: TGTGCCAGCAGCGCCGGGACAGTGGGCACAGATACGCAGTATTTT
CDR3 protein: CASSAGTVGTDTQYF

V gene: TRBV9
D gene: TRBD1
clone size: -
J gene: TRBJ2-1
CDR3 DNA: TGTGCCAGCAGCGTATGGGACAGGGGGACCTACAATGAGCAGTTCTTC
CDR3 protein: CASSVWDRGTYNEQFF

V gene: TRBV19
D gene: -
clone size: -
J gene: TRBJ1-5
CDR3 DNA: TGTGCCAGTAGAGAAACAGAGATTGGCAATCAGCCCCAGCATTTT
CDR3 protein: CASRETEIGNQPQHF

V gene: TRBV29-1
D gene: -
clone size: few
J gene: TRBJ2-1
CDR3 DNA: TGCAGCGTTGAAGATGCCACAAAGCAGTTCTTC
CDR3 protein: CSVEDATKQFF

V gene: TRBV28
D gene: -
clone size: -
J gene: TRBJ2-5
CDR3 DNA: TGTGCCAGCAGTTCACCAATGGGCAGGGTTAAAGAGACCCAGTACTTC
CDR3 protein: CASSSPMGRVKETQYF

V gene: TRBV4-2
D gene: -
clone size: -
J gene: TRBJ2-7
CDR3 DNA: TGTGCCAGCAGCCAAGATGGTAAGAGTAGCAACGAGCAGTACTTC
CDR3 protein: CASSQDGKSSNEQYF

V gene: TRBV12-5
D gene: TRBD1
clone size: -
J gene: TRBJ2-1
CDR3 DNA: TGTGCTAGTGGGTTCTCCCAAAACAGGGGGGCCTACAATGAGCAGTTCTTC
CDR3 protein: CASGFSQNRGAYNEQFF

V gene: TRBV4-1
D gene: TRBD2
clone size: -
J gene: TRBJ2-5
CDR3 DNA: TGCGCCAGCAGCCAAGAGGGGGGGTCATCGGAGACCCAGTACTTC
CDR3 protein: CASSQEGGSSETQYF

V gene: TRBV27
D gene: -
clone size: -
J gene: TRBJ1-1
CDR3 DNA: TGTGCCAGCAGTCCACTAGGGGTGGGGGCCAGCACTGAAGCTTTCTTT
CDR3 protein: CASSPLGVGASTEAFF

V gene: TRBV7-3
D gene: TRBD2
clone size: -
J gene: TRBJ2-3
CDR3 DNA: TGTGCCAGCAGCCAGAACCGGGGGGGCACAGATACGCAGTATTTT
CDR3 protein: CASSQNRGGTDTQYF

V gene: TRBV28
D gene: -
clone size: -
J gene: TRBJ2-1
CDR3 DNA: TGTGCCGGCAGTCCATACGGGAGAAGCTCCTACAATGAGCAGTTCTTC
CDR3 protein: CAGSPYGRSSYNEQFF

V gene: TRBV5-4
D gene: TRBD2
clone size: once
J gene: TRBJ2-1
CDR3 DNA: TGTGCCAGCAGCATGGGACAGCGCCGTGGACTAGCGGTTGGTAATAGTGAGCAGTTCTTC
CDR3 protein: CASSMGQRRGLAVGNSEQFF

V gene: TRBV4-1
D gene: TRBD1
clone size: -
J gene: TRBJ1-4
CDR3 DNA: TGCGCCAGCAGCACCGGGACAGGTTCGGGAGATGAAAAACTGTTTTTT
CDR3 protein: CASSTGTGSGDEKLFF